One and the same sample provided the 26 T cell receptor beta chains below, sequenced in a study of shared T cell receptors in the human thymus. Sequencing used immunoSEQ multiplex PCR; TCRdb keeps in-frame clones, though not all of them. The sample yields more than 550,000 clones, over 75% seen once. The same sample was also used in a study of human thymus T cells.

The sample comprised thymocytes. These receptors originate from a girl younger than two with a congenital heart defect.

V and J are TRBV2 and TRBJ2-3; tentatively, D is TRBD2 (6 bases). The V end lost 1 base, the J end lost 8 bases, and 22 bases lay between the germline ends. CDR1 and CDR2 from the germline V gene are SNHLY and FYNNEI. The CDR3 spans 17 residues. The CDR3 DNA reads TGTGCCAGCAGTGAAGTGGCCGGGGGTAATGAAGCTGGTACGCAGTATTTT. Its protein product is CASSEVAGGNEAGTQYF. Together with reference TRBV2 and TRBJ2-3, the CDR3 gives the full variable domain: EPEVTQTPSHQVTQMGQEVILRCVPISNHLYFYWYRQILGQKVEFLVSFYNNEISEKSEIFDDQFSVERPDGSNFTLKIRSTKLEDSAMYFCASSEVAGGNEAGTQYFGPGTRLTVL.

CDR3: CASSMTAPLTNTGELFF. CDR3 coding DNA: TGTGCCAGCAGTATGACAGCTCCACTTACGAACACCGGGGAGCTGTTTTTT. This chain uses TRBV5-4 with TRBJ2-2, with a possible D match to TRBD1 (5 bases). V was shortened by 5 bases and J by 0 bases, with 17 bases between the two germline ends. CDR3 length: 17 amino acids. Germline assignment: CDR1 SGHNT and CDR2 YYREEE (reference sequence).

This chain connects TRBV2 to TRBJ2-1; maybe TRBD2 (5 bases). This CDR3 is built from 16 residues. Trimming took off 4 bases at V and 0 bases at J, with 13 bases between the two ends. The germline gives CDR1 SNHLY, CDR2 FYNNEI. This CDR3 is CASSVKRMSSYNEQFF. The CDR3 region has the DNA TGTGCCAGCAGTGTAAAGCGGATGAGCTCCTACAATGAGCAGTTCTTC.

The genes are TRBV12-5 and TRBJ1-5; no definite D call. The CDR3 spans 17 residues. The V and J ends lost 1 base and 4 bases respectively, with 17 bases between them. The germline CDR1 and CDR2 sequences are LGHNT and FRNRAP. In DNA, the CDR3 is TGTGCTAGTGGTTTGGGATCCGTCCGCAGTCAAAATCAGCCCCAGCATTTT. It specifies CASGLGSVRSQNQPQHF.

This chain joins TRBV7-2 and TRBJ1-5; no definite D call. Germline assignment: CDR1 SGHTA and CDR2 FQGNSA. This CDR3 region has 15 residues. Trimming removed 5 bases from V and 1 base from J, with 12 bases in between. The CDR3 nucleotides are TGTGCCAGCAGCGCCCGGACTGGGAGCAATCAGCCCCAGCATTTT. Its protein product is CASSARTGSNQPQHF.

The CDR3 reads CASSFRGQGSYEQYF. In DNA, the CDR3 is TGTGCCAGCAGCTTTAGGGGACAGGGCTCCTACGAGCAGTACTTC. This chain connects TRBV13 to TRBJ2-7; 9 nucleotides line up with TRBD1. J lost 0 bases, V lost 3 bases, and 3 bases had no gene match. The CDR3 runs 15 residues. The germline CDR1 and CDR2 sequences are PRHDT and FYEKMQ (reference sequence). Variable domain in full (rest from reference TRBV13 and TRBJ2-7): AAGVIQSPRHLIKEKRETATLKCYPIPRHDTVYWYQQGPGQDPQFLISFYEKMQSDKGSIPDRFSAQQFSDYHSELNMSSLELGDSALYFCASSFRGQGSYEQYFGPGTRLTVT.

The chain links TRBV27 to TRBJ1-1; 7 nucleotides line up with TRBD1. From germline, CDR1 is MNHEY and CDR2 SMNVEV (reference sequence). The CDR3 length is 15 residues. Trimming took 6 bases from V and 0 from J; bases not matched to a gene: 7. The CDR3 DNA reads as TGTGCCAGCAGCCTACAGGGGCCCATGAACACTGAAGCTTTCTTT. Translated: CASSLQGPMNTEAFF.

The chain recombines TRBV28 with TRBJ1-2; possibly TRBD1 for D (5 bases). V lost 3 bases, J lost 2 bases, and 10 bases lay in between. This CDR3 comprises 14 residues. The V gene's germline CDR1 is MDHEN and CDR2 SYDVKM. CDR3 bases: TGTGCCAGCAGTTTTCCGCAGGGAAACTATGGCTACACCTTC. Translating gives CASSFPQGNYGYTF.

The chain couples TRBV27 to TRBJ1-3; D perhaps matches TRBD1 (6 bases). CDR1 is MNHEY, CDR2 SMNVEV, per germline (reference sequence). V lost 6 bases, J lost 4 bases, and 19 bases lay in between. This CDR3 contains 16 residues. CDR3 sequence reads: CASRPDWGQSGNTIYF. The CDR3 DNA sequence: TGTGCCAGCAGGCCGGACTGGGGGCAGTCCGGAAACACCATATATTTT.

This chain links TRBV10-3 with TRBJ2-3; D possibly corresponds to TRBD1 (8 bases). CDR1 and CDR2 from the germline V gene are ENHRY and SYGVKD. Trimming pared 4 bases from V and 2 bases from J, leaving 19 bases between. The CDR3 sequence is 17 residues long. The CDR3 is CAISVTGAAGDTDTQYF. The CDR3 DNA is TGTGCCATCAGTGTGACAGGGGCGGCGGGGGACACAGATACGCAGTATTTT.

Here the CDR3 DNA reads TGTGCCAGCAGTGACCCGGACAGTACTATCTACGAGCAGTACTTC. This gives the protein CASSDPDSTIYEQYF. The V call is TRBV6-1, the J call TRBJ2-7, with D possibly matching TRBD1 (6 bases). The V end lost 3 bases, the J end lost 3 bases, and 15 bases lay between the germline ends. CDR1 and CDR2 from the germline V gene are MNHNS and SASEGT. The CDR3 sequence is 15 residues long.

The V call is TRBV5-1, the J call TRBJ2-3; 14 nucleotides line up with TRBD2. The junction had 19 bases not matched to a gene; V was cut back by 3 bases and J by 4 bases. The CDR3 runs to 21 residues. Germline V gene lookup returns CDR1 SGHRS and CDR2 YFSETQ. CDR3 residues: CASSSPPGTSGGSNRADTQYF. CDR3 DNA sequence: TGCGCCAGCAGCTCCCCTCCCGGGACTAGCGGGGGATCCAACAGGGCAGATACGCAGTATTTT.

The chain is built from TRBV5-1 and TRBJ2-5; maybe TRBD2 (6 bases). CDR1 and CDR2 from the germline V gene are SGHRS and YFSETQ. The CDR3 extends over 14 amino acids. V lost 7 bases, J lost 2 bases, and 15 bases lay in between. CDR3 residues: CASAILAPQETQYF. The CDR3 region has the DNA TGCGCCAGCGCAATACTAGCCCCTCAAGAGACCCAGTACTTC.

The rearrangement joins TRBV6-5 to TRBJ2-2; 10 nucleotides agree with TRBD1. Trimming took 4 bases from V and 2 from J; bases not matched to a gene: 4. The CDR3 runs 16 residues. Germline lookup yields CDR1 MNHEY and CDR2 SVGAGI. This CDR3 is CASSWGQGSNTGELFF. Here the CDR3 DNA reads TGTGCCAGCAGTTGGGGACAGGGGTCTAACACCGGGGAGCTGTTTTTT.

CDR3 protein: CARPGTEAFF. DNA for the CDR3: TGTGCCAGGCCGGGGACTGAAGCTTTCTTT. The chain couples TRBV19 to TRBJ1-1; D uncertain. The CDR3 covers 10 residues. The germline V gene has CDR1 LNHDA and CDR2 SQIVND (reference sequence). The ends were cut back, 9 bases at V and 5 bases at J, with 7 bases in the middle.

The rearrangement links TRBV11-2 to TRBJ1-3; D remains unclear. CDR1 is SGHAT and CDR2 is FQNNGV in the germline V gene. Trimming left V 5 bases short and J 7 bases short, with 21 bases between. This CDR3 is built from 16 residues. The DNA for the CDR3 is TGTGCCAGCAGCCCTTCCTTGCTGGCTGGCAGGAACACCATATATTTT. Encoded protein: CASSPSLLAGRNTIYF.

This clone was recorded a few times. The genes are TRBV4-1 and TRBJ1-1; no definite D call. Germline CDR1 reads MGHRA; CDR2 reads YSYEKL. With 4 bases removed from V and 4 bases from J, the gap between germline ends came to 19 bases. This CDR3 contains 16 residues. CDR3 bases: TGCGCCAGCAGCCGAGTGCGGGAAAACCTCAGCACTGAAGCTTTCTTT. Residues: CASSRVRENLSTEAFF.

The V and J genes are TRBV14 and TRBJ1-1; D might be TRBD1 (5 bases). V lost 1 base and J 5 bases, leaving 14 bases between the germline ends. In germline, CDR1 is SGHDN, CDR2 FVKESK. The CDR3 has 15 amino acids. CDR3 DNA: TGTGCCAGCAGCCAAGTATTAAGGGGAAAGACTGAAGCTTTCTTT. Translation: CASSQVLRGKTEAFF.

The chain links TRBV10-3 to TRBJ2-5, with 7 bases identical to TRBD2. Germline CDR1 ENHRY, CDR2 SYGVKD. V was pared by 6 bases and J by 7 bases, with 8 bases of the junction left unmatched. The CDR3 runs 13 residues. The CDR3 DNA follows: TGTGCCATCAGCGAGGGCCCGGGGGGGACCCAGTACTTC. This translates into CAISEGPGGTQYF.

CDR3 in amino acids: CASSPKPGGTGELFF. CDR3 sequence (DNA): TGTGCCAGCAGCCCCAAGCCCGGTGGCACCGGGGAGCTGTTTTTT. The J gene is TRBJ2-2, the V gene TRBV14; no definite D call. The CDR3 spans 15 residues. V lost 4 bases to trimming and J lost 4 bases, with 13 bases between them. Germline V gene sequence: CDR1 SGHDN, CDR2 FVKESK.

The gene calls are TRBV7-2 and TRBJ2-7; D gene unclear. V shed 5 bases and J shed 0 bases, with 11 bases lying between them. Germline V gene data show CDR1 as SGHTA and CDR2 as FQGNSA. The CDR3 has 14 residues. CDR3 residues: CASSNTQSSYEQYF. DNA of the CDR3: TGTGCCAGCAGCAACACACAGAGCTCCTACGAGCAGTACTTC.

This clone appeared once. The V call is TRBV5-6, the J call TRBJ1-2, with D possibly matching TRBD1 (5 bases). The CDR3 is made up of 16 amino acids. Trimming took 0 bases from V and 3 from J, leaving 15 bases between them. Germline CDR1 and CDR2: SGHDT and YYEEEE. Here the CDR3 DNA reads TGTGCCAGCAGCTTGGATCTGGGGGGACGTGACTATGGCTACACCTTC. This gives the protein CASSLDLGGRDYGYTF.

This rearrangement joins TRBV7-9 to TRBJ1-6; D may be TRBD1 (5 bases). Germline V lookup: CDR1 SEHNR, CDR2 FQNEAQ (reference sequence). This CDR3 comprises 15 residues. Deletions cut 1 base from V and 10 bases from J, with 14 bases between. The CDR3 DNA is TGTGCCAGCAGCTTAGGCGGGACTGGGTTATCACCCCTCCACTTT. The encoded protein is CASSLGGTGLSPLHF.

The chain has TRBV6-1 and TRBJ2-2; 10 bases line up with TRBD2. This CDR3 has 17 residues. V was pared by 4 bases and J by 1 base, with 6 bases of the junction left unmatched. In germline, CDR1 is MNHNS, CDR2 SASEGT. Here the CDR3 reads CASSVLAGGENTGELFF. CDR3 nucleotides: TGTGCCAGCAGTGTTTTAGCGGGGGGAGAGAACACCGGGGAGCTGTTTTTT.

The V call is TRBV6-5, the J call TRBJ1-2; perhaps TRBD1 as D (5 bases). The CDR3 is made up of 14 amino acids. V was clipped by 4 bases and J by 1 base, with 10 bases between them. The germline V gene encodes CDR1 MNHEY and CDR2 SVGAGI. CDR3 sequence: CASSWDGGNYGYTF. DNA for the CDR3: TGTGCCAGCAGTTGGGACGGGGGTAACTATGGCTACACCTTC.

The chain recombines TRBV4-1 with TRBJ1-1; D might be TRBD1 (5 bases). This CDR3 region has 16 residues. Between the trimmed V and J ends, which lost 3 bases and 4 bases, there was a span of 18 bases. Germline lookup yields CDR1 MGHRA and CDR2 YSYEKL. The CDR3: CASSHQWGVGTTEAFF. Here the CDR3 DNA reads TGCGCCAGCAGCCATCAATGGGGGGTTGGTACCACTGAAGCTTTCTTT.